This paragraph reports one T cell receptor (beta chain). This entry comes from a study of OX40 agonist ivuxolimab in advanced cancers. Germline V lookup: CDR1 MNHEY, CDR2 SVGAGI. The CDR3 sequence is 14 residues long. Trimming took off 5 bases at V and 1 base at J, with 11 bases between the two ends. Clones were sequenced by immunoSEQ multiplex PCR, and TCRdb holds only the in-frame ones, with some missing. The profile shows about 34,000 clones, 80% to 85% of them singletons. This receptor was identified in an adult with an advanced solid tumor such as melanoma, head and neck, liver or kidney cancer. Specimen: CD4+ or CD8+ T cells sorted from blood, collected in a trial of the OX40 agonist ivuxolimab. The gene calls are TRBV6-5 and TRBJ1-1; D gene uncertain. CDR3 sequence: CASSDRSGNTEAFF. CDR3 DNA sequence: TGTGCCAGCAGTGATAGGTCAGGGAACACTGAAGCTTTCTTT.